This T cell receptor beta chain came from a study of OX40 agonist ivuxolimab in advanced cancers. Overall study results and limits: Antigen specificity remained undetermined for the expanded peripheral T cells. At 0.1 to 3.0 mg/kg and by week 6, CD4+ and CD8+ T cells in the blood had expanded clonally.

Patients were ruled out by autoimmune disease history or systemic immunosuppression. Generated by immunoSEQ multiplex PCR, the TCRdb table keeps only in-frame clones and is missing some. This table holds some 48,000 clones, about 81% found once. This clone has only one observation. Its antigen is not identified. Other DNA sequences in this specimen translate into the identical CDR3. Trimming removed 3 bases from V and 0 bases from J, with 4 bases in between. The germline gives CDR1 SGDLS, CDR2 YYNGEE. This CDR3 has 14 amino acids. The TCR was taken from an adult with an advanced solid tumor such as melanoma, head and neck, liver or kidney cancer. The starting material was CD4+ or CD8+ T cells sorted from blood, obtained in a trial of the OX40 agonist ivuxolimab. The chain links TRBV9 to TRBJ2-6, with no clear D. The CDR3 here is CASSEPSGANVLTF. The DNA for the CDR3 is TGTGCCAGCAGCGAGCCCTCTGGGGCCAACGTCCTGACTTTC.